This T cell receptor (beta chain) was recorded in a study of technical replicates of blood from several donors. This clone was detected a few times. Trimming left V 5 bases short and J 7 bases short, with 5 bases between. Germline V CDR1 and CDR2: SNHLY, FYNNEI. This CDR3 contains 11 residues. Some clones are missing from TCRdb's copy, which holds only in-frame ones; the method was immunoSEQ multiplex PCR. The data hold tens of thousands of clones, with 95% observed a single time. The chain employs TRBV2 and TRBJ2-2; the D is unclear. The sample was T cells isolated from PBMCs. This TCR was sampled from a human donor in good health. The CDR3 DNA follows: TGTGCCAGCAGTAGCGTCGGGGAGCTGTTTTTT. Encoded protein: CASSSVGELFF.